This TCR beta chain was found in a study of ipilimumab plus nivolumab after autologous stem cell transplantation. The CDR3 has 15 residues. Trimming pared 8 bases from V and 0 bases from J, leaving 12 bases between. CDR1 is SGHRS and CDR2 is YFSETQ in the germline V gene. Assay: immunoSEQ multiplex PCR; the TCRdb copy retains only in-frame clones and omits some. The top ten hold 4% to 6% of the sample, which has fewer than 30,000 clones, just over 85% seen once. This sample comprised PBMCs, obtained in a trial of ipilimumab plus nivolumab as post-transplant consolidation. The receptor was derived from a male donor with diffuse large B-cell lymphoma. This rearrangement joins TRBV5-1 to TRBJ1-6; no reliable D call. The CDR3 reads CASRQISSYNSPLHF. CDR3 coding DNA: TGCGCCAGTCGGCAGATAAGCTCCTATAATTCACCCCTCCACTTT.